The 19 T cell receptor beta chains presented below share a single source sample, sequenced in a study of technical replicates of blood from a handful of donors. Sequenced by immunoSEQ multiplex PCR; TCRdb stores in-frame clones only, minus some. Among about 79,000 clones, approximately 94% were seen once, and the ten largest hold 0.2% to 0.3%. The sample taken for sequencing was T cells isolated from PBMCs. Receptor source: a human donor in good health.

The chain has TRBV29-1 and TRBJ2-3, with TRBD2 as a possible D gene (6 bases). This CDR3 is built from 15 residues. The V end was cut by 3 bases, the J end by 0 bases, with 13 bases between. Germline lookup yields CDR1 SQVTM and CDR2 ANQGSEA. The CDR3: CSVDREALSTDTQYF. The DNA for the CDR3 is TGCAGCGTTGACAGGGAGGCGCTAAGCACAGATACGCAGTATTTT.

The rearrangement uses TRBV10-3 and TRBJ1-1, with D possibly matching TRBD1 (5 bases). The CDR3 spans 13 residues. CDR1 is ENHRY and CDR2 is SYGVKD in the germline V gene. V was pared by 6 bases and J by 2 bases, with 10 bases between. In nucleotides, the CDR3 is TGTGCCATCAGCCAGGGTATAAACACTGAAGCTTTCTTT. It is translated as CAISQGINTEAFF.

This chain joins TRBV5-6 and TRBJ2-7; possible D gene TRBD2, 5 bases. There are 15 residues in the CDR3. With 0 bases removed from V and 5 bases from J, the gap between germline ends came to 15 bases. Germline-derived CDR1 and CDR2 are SGHDT and YYEEEE. CDR3 sequence (DNA): TGTGCCAGCAGCTTGGGGCCAAACGGGATCGACGAGCAGTACTTC. Translated, it gives CASSLGPNGIDEQYF.

The chain is built from TRBV7-8 and TRBJ2-5; 11 nucleotides line up with TRBD1. Germline CDR1 is SGHVS and CDR2 is FQNEAQ. The J segment lost 0 bases and the V segment lost 2 bases, leaving 8 bases of the junction unmatched. The CDR3 is 18 residues long. The CDR3 loop is CASSLWGRDRGYQETQYF. DNA for the CDR3: TGTGCCAGCAGCTTATGGGGAAGGGACAGGGGGTACCAAGAGACCCAGTACTTC.

The rearrangement links TRBV10-3 to TRBJ1-1; D gene unclear. V was pared by 6 bases and J by 1 base, with 9 bases between. Germline-derived CDR1 and CDR2 are ENHRY and SYGVKD. The CDR3 loop spans 13 amino acids. The chain's CDR3 is CAISPRQNTEAFF. CDR3 sequence (DNA): TGTGCCATCAGCCCGCGACAGAACACTGAAGCTTTCTTT.

This rearrangement joins TRBV6-1 to TRBJ2-3; no reliable D call. CDR1 and CDR2 (germline): MNHNS, SASEGT. The CDR3 runs to 15 residues. V gave up 8 bases and J gave up 10 bases, with 25 bases separating them. The CDR3 nucleotides are TGTGCCAGCCGAGATGGAGTTCCCCCTCCCATCTCGCAGTATTTT. Translating it yields CASRDGVPPPISQYF.

As regards this clone: Other DNA sequences in the same sample also yield this CDR3. The rearrangement joins TRBV9 to TRBJ2-5; D may be TRBD2 (6 bases). Germline CDR1 is SGDLS and CDR2 is YYNGEE. V was pared by 0 bases and J by 3 bases, with 6 bases between. The length of the CDR3 is 13 residues. Here the CDR3 DNA reads TGTGCCAGCAGCGTAGGGAGGGAAGAGACCCAGTACTTC. It specifies CASSVGREETQYF.

The chain couples TRBV6-1 to TRBJ2-1, with D possibly matching TRBD2 (5 bases). V gave up 2 bases and J gave up 1 base, with 9 bases separating them. This CDR3 contains 15 residues. Germline assignment: CDR1 MNHNS and CDR2 SASEGT. The CDR3 region has the DNA TGTGCCAGCAGTGAACGGGATCCTTCCTACAATGAGCAGTTCTTC. Translating it yields CASSERDPSYNEQFF.

The chain has TRBV5-5 and TRBJ1-5, with D unclear. V was shortened by 4 bases and J by 0 bases, with 11 bases between the two germline ends. Germline CDR1 reads SGHKS; CDR2 reads YYEKEE (reference sequence). The CDR3 consists of 15 residues. The CDR3 sequence: CASSRTGDSNQPQHF. In DNA, the CDR3 is TGTGCCAGCAGCCGTACCGGGGATAGCAATCAGCCCCAGCATTTT.

The rearrangement joins TRBV30 to TRBJ2-7; possible D gene TRBD1, 5 bases. V was shortened by 5 bases and J by 2 bases, with 13 bases between the two germline ends. Germline CDR1 and CDR2: GTSNPN and SVGIG (reference sequence). The CDR3 sequence is 13 residues long. The CDR3 region has the DNA TGTGCCTGGGCCTGGGGCGGAGCCTACGAGCAGTACTTC. Protein sequence: CAWAWGGAYEQYF.

The chain's CDR3 is CASTADRGTEAFF. Written as DNA, the CDR3 is TGTGCCAGTACCGCAGACAGGGGGACTGAAGCTTTCTTT. This chain uses TRBV19 with TRBJ1-1, with 9 nucleotides matching TRBD1. The V and J ends lost 7 bases and 5 bases, in that order; junction bases with no gene match: 5. CDR1 is LNHDA and CDR2 is SQIVND in the germline V gene (reference sequence). This CDR3 has 13 residues. Drawing the rest from reference TRBV19 and TRBJ1-1, the complete variable domain is DGGITQSPKYLFRKEGQNVTLSCEQNLNHDAMYWYRQDPGQGLRLIYYSQIVNDFQKGDIAEGYSVSREKKESFPLTVTSAQKNPTAFYLCASTADRGTEAFFGQGTRLTVV.

The CDR3 region is CASTQGQTDTQYF. In nucleotides, the CDR3 is TGTGCCAGCACCCAGGGCCAAACAGATACGCAGTATTTT. V and J are TRBV2 and TRBJ2-3, with D possibly TRBD1 on 5 matching bases. The CDR3 is 13 amino acids. Looked up from germline, CDR1 is SNHLY and CDR2 is FYNNEI. V shed 7 bases and J shed 3 bases, with 11 bases lying between them.

This chain connects TRBV7-9 to TRBJ2-5; tentatively, D is TRBD1 (5 bases). The CDR3 has 14 residues. Germline V CDR1 and CDR2: SEHNR, FQNEAQ (reference sequence). V was shortened by 1 base and J by 4 bases, with 10 bases between the two germline ends. This chain's CDR3 is CASSLEAGLETQYF. The CDR3 coding sequence is TGTGCCAGCAGCTTAGAGGCAGGGTTAGAGACCCAGTACTTC.

The rearrangement uses TRBV19 and TRBJ2-7; D is perhaps TRBD1 (5 bases). This CDR3 region has 13 residues. Trimming removed 5 bases from V and 3 bases from J, with 11 bases in between. The germline gives CDR1 LNHDA, CDR2 SQIVND (reference sequence). The CDR3 region is CASSPGRDYEQYF. As DNA, the CDR3 is TGTGCCAGTAGTCCCGGCAGGGACTACGAGCAGTACTTC.

The chain is built from TRBV1 and TRBJ2-5; whether TRBD2, the table's D call, matches the DNA was not checked. TRBV1 is a documented pseudogene. This CDR3 is 16 amino acids long. The CDR3 loop reads CTSSGTSGGQGETQYF. In DNA, the CDR3 is TGCACCAGCAGCGGGACTAGCGGGGGGCAGGGAGAGACCCAGTACTTC.

V and J are TRBV2 and TRBJ2-3; tentative D call: TRBD2 (6 bases). Germline V CDR1 and CDR2: SNHLY, FYNNEI. The CDR3 extends over 15 amino acids. The ends were cut back, 5 bases at V and 2 bases at J, with 14 bases in the middle. CDR3 nucleotide sequence: TGTGCCAGCAGTTTTGGGACTTCGAACACAGATACGCAGTATTTT. It encodes CASSFGTSNTDTQYF.

The CDR3 nucleotides read TGTGCCAGCAGCCCTCTAGCGACGGGAAGGGTTGAGCAGTTCTTC. Translation: CASSPLATGRVEQFF. The chain is built from TRBV7-9 and TRBJ2-1; D is perhaps TRBD2 (6 bases). The germline V gene encodes CDR1 SEHNR and CDR2 FQNEAQ (reference sequence). V gave up 5 bases and J gave up 9 bases, with 20 bases separating them. The CDR3 spans 15 residues.

The chain is built from TRBV27 and TRBJ2-1; 14 bases are shared with TRBD2. This CDR3 region has 15 residues. The germline V gene has CDR1 MNHEY and CDR2 SMNVEV (reference sequence). Trimming cost V 5 bases and J 15 bases; bases outside gene matches: 12. CDR3 protein: CASSPFPGLAGVPFF. CDR3 coding DNA: TGTGCCAGCAGTCCATTCCCGGGACTAGCGGGAGTGCCGTTCTTC.

V is TRBV9 and J is TRBJ2-1, with D uncertain. Trimming took 5 bases from V and 0 from J, leaving 6 bases between them. The CDR3 extends over 13 amino acids. Germline V lookup: CDR1 SGDLS, CDR2 YYNGEE. In DNA, the CDR3 is TGTGCCAGCAGGTCCTCCTCCTACAATGAGCAGTTCTTC. Protein sequence: CASRSSSYNEQFF.